This T cell receptor beta chain originates from a study of blood T cells in healthy people across ages. Study results and limitations: As age increased, TCR beta diversity per million T cells fell in a roughly linear fashion.

CDR1 and CDR2 (germline): DFQATT, SNEGSKA (reference sequence). The CDR3 length is 14 residues. J lost 5 bases, V lost 2 bases, and 4 bases had no gene match. Donors gave around 10 milliliters of peripheral blood apiece. Combining a sample-barcoded 5' primer with a J-beta primer mix, a second PCR ran for about 6 to 11 cycles. Carrying 12 random nucleotides, a template-switch adaptor labeled each individual cDNA molecule. TCRdb recomputed calls from the 5' RACE reads with MiXCR, one row per CDR3 protein. The repertoire holds about 560,000 distinct CDR3 sequences, roughly a quarter seen once, with approximately 3.6% in the top ten. This clonotype was recorded a few times. Its antigen is currently unknown. The sample was also linked to a second study, of T cells of mothers and their children. That work adds: At a sensitivity of about 100 clones per million clonotypes, no persistent microchimeric T cell clones appeared.

The chain joins TRBV20-1 to TRBJ2-2; TRBD2 matches at 8 bases. Sequenced input: blood. The receptor was derived from a boy aged 2 to 10 in good health. CDR3 in DNA: TGCAGTGCTAGAAGCGGGAGTTCGACCGGGGAGCTGTTTTTT. It codes for CSARSGSSTGELFF.